This TCR beta chain emerged from a study of cytomegalovirus exposure and HLA in healthy donors. Across the study: The 110 million or so unique TCR beta sequences, from about 170 million T cells, were found by an earlier analysis.

In the PCR, 60 Vbeta and 13 Jbeta primers were used. The method was immunoSEQ multiplex PCR; TCRdb's version includes in-frame clones alone and lacks a portion of them. The table has some 130,000 clones, 79% seen once; the top ten hold around 7%. Study-wide results and caveats: The records held CMV serostatus as the only immune exposure information. The study dropped some indistinguishable V segments, TRBV6-2 and TRBV6-3 among them.

This clone has only one observation. Its specificity is unknown. CDR1 and CDR2 (germline): LNHDA, SQIVND (reference sequence). The ends were cut back, 3 bases at V and 1 base at J, with 10 bases in the middle. The CDR3 contains 15 residues. Sequencing was carried out using PBMCs. The chain recombines TRBV19 with TRBJ1-5; D not certain. The clonotype was recovered from a man aged 35-49 years in good health and CMV-seropositive. CDR3 bases: TGTGCCAGTAGTATGACGGGGAGAAGCAATCAGCCCCAGCATTTT. Protein sequence: CASSMTGRSNQPQHF.